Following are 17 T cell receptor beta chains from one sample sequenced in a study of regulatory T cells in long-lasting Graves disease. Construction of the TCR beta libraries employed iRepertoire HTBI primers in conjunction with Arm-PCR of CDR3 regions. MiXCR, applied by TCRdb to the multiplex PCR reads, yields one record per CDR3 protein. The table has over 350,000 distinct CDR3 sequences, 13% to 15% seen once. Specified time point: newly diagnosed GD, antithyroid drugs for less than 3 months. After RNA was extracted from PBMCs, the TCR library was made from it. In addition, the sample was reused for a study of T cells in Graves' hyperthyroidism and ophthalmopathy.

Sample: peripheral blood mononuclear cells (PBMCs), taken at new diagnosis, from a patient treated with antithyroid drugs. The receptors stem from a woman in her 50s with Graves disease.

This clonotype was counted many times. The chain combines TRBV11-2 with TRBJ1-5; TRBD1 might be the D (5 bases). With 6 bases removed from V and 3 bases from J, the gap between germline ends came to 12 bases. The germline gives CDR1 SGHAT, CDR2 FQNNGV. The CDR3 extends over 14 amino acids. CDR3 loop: CASSQRQLNQPQHF. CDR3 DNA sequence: TGTGCCAGCAGTCAGAGACAGCTCAATCAGCCCCAGCATTTT.

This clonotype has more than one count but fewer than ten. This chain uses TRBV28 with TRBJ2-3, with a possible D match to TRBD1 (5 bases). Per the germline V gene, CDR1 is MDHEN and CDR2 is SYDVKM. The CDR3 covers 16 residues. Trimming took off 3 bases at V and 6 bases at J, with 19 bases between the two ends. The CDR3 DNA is TGTGCCAGCAGTTTTATCCGGGTGGGGCGTTTGGATACGCAGTATTTT. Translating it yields CASSFIRVGRLDTQYF.

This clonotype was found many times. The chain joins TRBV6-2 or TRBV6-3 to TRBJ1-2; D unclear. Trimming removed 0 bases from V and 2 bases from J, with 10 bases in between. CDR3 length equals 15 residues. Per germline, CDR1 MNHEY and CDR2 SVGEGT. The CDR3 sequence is CASSYSRVGNYGYTF. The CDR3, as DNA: TGTGCCAGCAGTTACTCGAGGGTCGGAAACTATGGCTACACCTTC.

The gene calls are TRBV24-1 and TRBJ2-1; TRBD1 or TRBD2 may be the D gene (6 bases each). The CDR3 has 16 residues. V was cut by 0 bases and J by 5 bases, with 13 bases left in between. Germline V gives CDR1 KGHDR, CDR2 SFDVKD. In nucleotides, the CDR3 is TGTGCCACCAGTGATTTGCCCGGGGGCCGAGACAATGAGCAGTTCTTC. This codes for CATSDLPGGRDNEQFF.

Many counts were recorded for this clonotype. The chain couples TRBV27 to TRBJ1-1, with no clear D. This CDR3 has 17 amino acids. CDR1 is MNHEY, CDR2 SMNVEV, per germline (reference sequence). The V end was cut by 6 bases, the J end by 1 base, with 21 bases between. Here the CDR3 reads CASRQFWTPLGNTEAFF. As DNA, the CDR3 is TGTGCCAGCAGGCAGTTTTGGACTCCCTTAGGGAACACTGAAGCTTTCTTT.

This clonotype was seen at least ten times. CDR3 sequence (DNA): TGTGCCAGCAGTTTATTCGACAGCATGAACACTGAAGCTTTCTTT. Protein sequence: CASSLFDSMNTEAFF. This chain uses TRBV12-3 or TRBV12-4 with TRBJ1-1, with D perhaps TRBD1 (5 bases). This CDR3 is 15 amino acids long. V was cut by 2 bases and J by 0 bases, with 10 bases left in between.

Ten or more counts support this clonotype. Written as DNA, the CDR3 is TGTGCCAGCAGCTTAAATGCGGGGCCTTATGGCTACACCTTC. Translation gives CASSLNAGPYGYTF. V usage is TRBV7-3 and J usage is TRBJ1-2, with D perhaps TRBD1 (5 bases). This CDR3 region has 14 residues. Germline V gives CDR1 SGHTA, CDR2 FQGTGA. Trimming cost V 1 base and J 5 bases, with 11 bases left between them.

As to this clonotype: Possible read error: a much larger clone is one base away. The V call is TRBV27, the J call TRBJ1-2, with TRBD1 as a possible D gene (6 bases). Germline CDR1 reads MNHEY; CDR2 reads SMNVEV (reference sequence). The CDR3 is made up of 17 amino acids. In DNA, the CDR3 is TGTGCCAACAGTTTAATCGGGGCAAACAGGGTGGGCTATGGCTACACCTTC. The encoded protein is CANSLIGANRVGYGYTF.

The CDR3 reads CASSFTRGYQETQYF. The CDR3 DNA sequence: TGTGCCAGCAGCTTTACGCGGGGTTACCAAGAGACCCAGTACTTC. The rearrangement uses TRBV11-2 and TRBJ2-5, with D possibly being TRBD2 (6 bases). Trimming pared 3 bases from V and 0 bases from J, leaving 11 bases between. This CDR3 has 15 amino acids. CDR1 and CDR2 (germline): SGHAT, FQNNGV. The full variable domain, in which reference TRBV11-2 and TRBJ2-5 provide the parts outside the CDR3, is EAGVAQSPRYKIIEKRQSVAFWCNPISGHATLYWYQQILGQGPKLLIQFQNNGVVDDSQLPKDRFSAERLKGVDSTLKIQPAKLEDSAVYLCASSFTRGYQETQYFGPGTRLLVL.

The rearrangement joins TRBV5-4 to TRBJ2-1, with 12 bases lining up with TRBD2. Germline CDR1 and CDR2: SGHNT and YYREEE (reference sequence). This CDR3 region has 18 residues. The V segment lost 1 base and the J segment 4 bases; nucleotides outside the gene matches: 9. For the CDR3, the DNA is TGTGCCAGCAGCTTGCCCCCCGGACTAGCGGGAATATACAATGAGCAGTTCTTC. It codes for CASSLPPGLAGIYNEQFF. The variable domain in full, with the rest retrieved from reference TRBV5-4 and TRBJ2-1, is ETGVTQSPTHLIKTRGQQVTLRCSSQSGHNTVSWYQQALGQGPQFIFQYYREEENGRGNFPPRFSGLQFPNYSSELNVNALELDDSALYLCASSLPPGLAGIYNEQFFGPGTRLTVL.

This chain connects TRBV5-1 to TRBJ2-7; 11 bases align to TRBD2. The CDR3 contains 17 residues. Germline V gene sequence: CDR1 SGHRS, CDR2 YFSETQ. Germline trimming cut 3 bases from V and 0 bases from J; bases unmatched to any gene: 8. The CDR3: CASSSDTSGGISYEQYF. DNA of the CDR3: TGCGCCAGCAGCTCGGATACTAGCGGGGGTATCTCCTACGAGCAGTACTTC.

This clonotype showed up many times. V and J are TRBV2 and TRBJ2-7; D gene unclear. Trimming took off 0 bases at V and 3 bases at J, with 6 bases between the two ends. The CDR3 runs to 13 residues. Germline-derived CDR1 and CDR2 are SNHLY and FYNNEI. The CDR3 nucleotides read TGTGCCAGCAGTGAAGCGCCTGGCTACGAGCAGTACTTC. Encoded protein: CASSEAPGYEQYF.

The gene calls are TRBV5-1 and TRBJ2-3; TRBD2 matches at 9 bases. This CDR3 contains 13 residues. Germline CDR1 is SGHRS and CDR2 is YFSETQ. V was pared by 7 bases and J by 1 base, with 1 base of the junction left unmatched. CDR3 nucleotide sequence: TGCGCCAGCTGGACTAGCGGCACAGATACGCAGTATTTT. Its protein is CASWTSGTDTQYF.

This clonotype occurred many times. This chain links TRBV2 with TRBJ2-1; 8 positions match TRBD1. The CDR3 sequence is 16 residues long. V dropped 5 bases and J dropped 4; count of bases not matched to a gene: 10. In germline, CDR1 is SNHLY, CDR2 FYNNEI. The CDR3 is CASSPRTGYSYNEQFF. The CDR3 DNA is TGTGCCAGCAGTCCACGGACAGGGTACTCTTACAATGAGCAGTTCTTC.

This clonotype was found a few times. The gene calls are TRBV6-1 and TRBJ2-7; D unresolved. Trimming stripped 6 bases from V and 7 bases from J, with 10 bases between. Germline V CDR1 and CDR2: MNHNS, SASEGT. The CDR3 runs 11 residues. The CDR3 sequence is CASSPKREQYF. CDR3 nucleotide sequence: TGTGCCAGCAGCCCCAAAAGAGAGCAGTACTTC.

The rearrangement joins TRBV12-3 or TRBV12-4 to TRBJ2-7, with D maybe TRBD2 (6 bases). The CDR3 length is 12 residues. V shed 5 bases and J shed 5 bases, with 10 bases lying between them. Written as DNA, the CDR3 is TGTGCCAGCAGTGTATGGGGGGACGAGCAGTACTTC. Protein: CASSVWGDEQYF.

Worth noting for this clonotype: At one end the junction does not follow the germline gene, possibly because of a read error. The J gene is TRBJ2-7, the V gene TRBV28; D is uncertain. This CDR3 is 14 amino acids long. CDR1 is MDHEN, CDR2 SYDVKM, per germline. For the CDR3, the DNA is TGTGCCAGCGGTTTGGGAACGCCGAGTTACGAGCAGTACTTC. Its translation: CASGLGTPSYEQYF.